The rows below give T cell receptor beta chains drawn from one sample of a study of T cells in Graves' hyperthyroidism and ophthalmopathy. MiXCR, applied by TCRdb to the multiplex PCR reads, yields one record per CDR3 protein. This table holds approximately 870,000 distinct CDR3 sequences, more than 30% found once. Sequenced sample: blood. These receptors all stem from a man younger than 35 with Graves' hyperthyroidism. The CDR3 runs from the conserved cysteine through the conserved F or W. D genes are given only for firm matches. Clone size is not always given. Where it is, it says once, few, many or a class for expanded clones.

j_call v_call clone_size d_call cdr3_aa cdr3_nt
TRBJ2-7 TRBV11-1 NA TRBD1 CASSLATGQLSYEQYF TGTGCCAGCAGCTTGGCCACGGGACAGCTATCCTACGAGCAGTACTTC
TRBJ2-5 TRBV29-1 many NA CSVTGLQETQYF TGCAGCGTTACGGGGCTCCAAGAGACCCAGTACTTC
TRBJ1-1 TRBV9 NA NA CASSATGRAQGNTEAFF TGTGCCAGCAGCGCAACAGGACGGGCTCAAGGGAACACTGAAGCTTTCTTT
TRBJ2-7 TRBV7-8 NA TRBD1 CASSQKDRGSYEQYF TGCGCCAGCAGCCAGAAGGACAGGGGGTCCTACGAGCAGTACTTC
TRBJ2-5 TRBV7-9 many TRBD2 CASSFKGGPQETQYF TGTGCCAGCAGCTTTAAGGGAGGGCCGCAAGAGACCCAGTACTTC
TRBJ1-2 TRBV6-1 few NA CASSEWGPYGYTF TGTGCCAGCAGTGAGTGGGGGCCCTATGGCTACACCTTC
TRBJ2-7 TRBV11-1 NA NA CASSPRVKGPADSYEQYF TGCGCCAGCAGCCCGCGCGTGAAGGGCCCCGCCGACAGTTACGAGCAGTACTTC
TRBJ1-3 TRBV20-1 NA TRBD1 CSGDREGNTIYF TGCAGTGGGGACAGGGAAGGAAACACCATATATTTT
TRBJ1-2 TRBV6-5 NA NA CASSFGEGYGYTF TGTGCCAGCAGTTTTGGGGAAGGCTATGGCTACACCTTC
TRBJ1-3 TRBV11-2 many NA CASSSRSNTIYF TGTGCCAGCAGCTCCCGGTCGAACACCATATATTTT
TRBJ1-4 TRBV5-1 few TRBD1 CASSPGQGSFNEKLFF TGCGCCAGCAGCCCGGGACAGGGGTCCTTTAATGAAAAACTGTTTTTT
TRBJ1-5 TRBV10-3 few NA CASSRHDNQPQHF TGTGCCAGCAGTAGACATGACAATCAGCCCCAGCATTTT
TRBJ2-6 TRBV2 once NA CASWDASGANVLTF TGTGCCAGCTGGGACGCGTCTGGGGCCAACGTCCTGACTTTC
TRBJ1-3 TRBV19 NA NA CASSTGATNSGNTIYF TGTGCCAGTAGTACCGGCGCCACTAACTCTGGAAACACCATATATTTT
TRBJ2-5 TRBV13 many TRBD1 CASSLGTGGKTQYF TGTGCCAGCAGCTTAGGGACAGGGGGCAAGACCCAGTACTTC
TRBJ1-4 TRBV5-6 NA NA CASSGGTEEKLFF TGTGCCAGCAGCGGTGGGACGGAAGAAAAACTGTTTTTT
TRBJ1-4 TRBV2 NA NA CASRGYGATNEKLFF TGTGCCAGCAGGGGTTACGGTGCAACTAATGAAAAACTGTTTTTT
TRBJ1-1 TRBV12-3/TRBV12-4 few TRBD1 CASTRQGRDTEAFF TGTGCCAGCACCCGACAGGGGAGGGACACTGAAGCTTTCTTT
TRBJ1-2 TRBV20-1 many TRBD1 CSAILTGANYGYTF TGCAGTGCTATACTGACAGGGGCTAACTATGGCTACACCTTC
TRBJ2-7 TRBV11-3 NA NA CASSSRTYNYEQYF TGTGCCAGCAGCTCACGGACCTATAACTACGAGCAGTACTTC
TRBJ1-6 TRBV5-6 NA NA CASRNSVYSPLHF TGTGCCAGCAGGAACAGCGTTTATTCACCCCTCCACTTT
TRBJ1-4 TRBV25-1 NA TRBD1 CASSDGRGLSNEKLFF TGTGCCAGCAGTGATGGGAGGGGGCTTTCTAATGAAAAACTGTTTTTT
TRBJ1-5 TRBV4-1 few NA CASSQVPSNTSPQHF TGCGCCAGCAGCCAAGTTCCTTCTAACACGTCGCCCCAGCATTTT
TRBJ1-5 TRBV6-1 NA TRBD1 CASSEAFGTASNQPQHF TGTGCCAGCAGTGAAGCTTTCGGGACAGCTAGCAATCAGCCCCAGCATTTT
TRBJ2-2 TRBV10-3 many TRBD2 CAISEPVGRARKNTGELFF TGTGCCATCAGTGAGCCGGTCGGGAGGGCCAGGAAGAACACCGGGGAGCTGTTTTTT
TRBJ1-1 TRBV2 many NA CASSDMASSTEAFF TGTGCCAGCAGTGACATGGCCTCGAGCACTGAAGCTTTCTTT
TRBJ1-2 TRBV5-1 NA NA CASSLEGIYYGYTF TGCGCCAGCAGCCTAGAAGGAATTTACTATGGCTACACCTTC
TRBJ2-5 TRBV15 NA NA CATSSDLGETQYF TGTGCCACCAGTAGCGACCTGGGGGAGACCCAGTACTTC
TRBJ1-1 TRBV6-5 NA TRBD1 CASRQGALTEAFF TGTGCCAGCAGGCAGGGGGCGTTGACTGAAGCTTTCTTT
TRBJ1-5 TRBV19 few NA CASSMGRRGPRPQHF TGTGCCAGTAGTATGGGGCGAAGGGGCCCAAGGCCCCAGCATTTT
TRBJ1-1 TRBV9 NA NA CASSPGGEIGTEAFF TGTGCCAGCAGCCCCGGGGGGGAGATAGGCACTGAAGCTTTCTTT
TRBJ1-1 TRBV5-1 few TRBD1 CASSSTGEGQPEAFF TGTGCCAGCAGCTCGACAGGGGAAGGCCAACCTGAAGCTTTCTTT
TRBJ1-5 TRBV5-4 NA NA CASSPQGMDQPQHF TGTGCCAGCAGCCCACAAGGGATGGATCAGCCCCAGCATTTT
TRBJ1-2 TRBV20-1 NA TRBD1 CSAGDRGVEGYTF TGCAGTGCGGGGGACAGGGGGGTTGAAGGCTACACCTTC
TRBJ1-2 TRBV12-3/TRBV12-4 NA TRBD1 CASSLVLSRQGPNYGYTF TGTGCCAGCAGTTTAGTGCTTTCGAGACAGGGCCCTAACTATGGCTACACCTTC
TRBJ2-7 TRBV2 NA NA CASSDITTGEQYF TGTGCCAGCAGTGACATTACCACCGGGGAGCAGTACTTC